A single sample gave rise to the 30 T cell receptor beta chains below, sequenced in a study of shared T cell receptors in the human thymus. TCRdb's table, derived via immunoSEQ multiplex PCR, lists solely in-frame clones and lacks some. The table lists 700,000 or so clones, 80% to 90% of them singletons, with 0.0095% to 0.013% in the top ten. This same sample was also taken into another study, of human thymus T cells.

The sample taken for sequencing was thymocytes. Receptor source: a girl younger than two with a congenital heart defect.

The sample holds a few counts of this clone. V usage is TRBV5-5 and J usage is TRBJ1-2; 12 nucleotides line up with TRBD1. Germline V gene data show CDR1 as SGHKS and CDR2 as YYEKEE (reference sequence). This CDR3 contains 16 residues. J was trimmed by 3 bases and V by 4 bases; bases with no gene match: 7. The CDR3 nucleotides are TGTGCCAGCAGCCTCCGGGACAGGGGGCTGGACTATGGCTACACCTTC. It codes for CASSLRDRGLDYGYTF.

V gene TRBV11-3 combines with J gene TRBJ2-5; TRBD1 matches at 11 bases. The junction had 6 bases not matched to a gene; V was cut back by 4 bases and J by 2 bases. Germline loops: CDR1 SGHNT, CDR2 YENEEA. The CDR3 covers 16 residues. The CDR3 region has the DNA TGTGCCAGCAGCTCAGGACAGGGGGCGTTTCAAGAGACCCAGTACTTC. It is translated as CASSSGQGAFQETQYF.

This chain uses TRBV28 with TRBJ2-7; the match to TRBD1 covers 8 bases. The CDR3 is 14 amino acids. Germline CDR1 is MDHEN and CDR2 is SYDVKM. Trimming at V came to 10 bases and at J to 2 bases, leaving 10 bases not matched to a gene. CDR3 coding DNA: TGTGCCACCACTTCGGGACAGGCTACCTACGAGCAGTACTTC. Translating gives CATTSGQATYEQYF.

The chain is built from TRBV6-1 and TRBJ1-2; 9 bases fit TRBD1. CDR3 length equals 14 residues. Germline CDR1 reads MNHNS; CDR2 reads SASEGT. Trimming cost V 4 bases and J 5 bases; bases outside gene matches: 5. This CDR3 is CASSGDRVSYGYTF. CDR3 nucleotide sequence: TGTGCCAGCAGTGGGGACAGGGTTTCGTATGGCTACACCTTC.

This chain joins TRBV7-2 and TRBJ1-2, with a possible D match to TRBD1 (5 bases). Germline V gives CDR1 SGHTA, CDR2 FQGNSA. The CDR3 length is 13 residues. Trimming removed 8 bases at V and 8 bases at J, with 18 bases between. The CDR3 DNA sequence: TGTGCCAGCCAGGGACTTCCGTGGGGAGGCTACACCTTC. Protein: CASQGLPWGGYTF.

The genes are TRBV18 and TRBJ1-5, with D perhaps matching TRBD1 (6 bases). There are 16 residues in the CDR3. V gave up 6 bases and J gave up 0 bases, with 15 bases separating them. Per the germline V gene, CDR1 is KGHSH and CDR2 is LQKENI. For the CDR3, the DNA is TGTGCCAGCTCTTCGGACAGCCTTTATAGCAATCAGCCCCAGCATTTT. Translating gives CASSSDSLYSNQPQHF.

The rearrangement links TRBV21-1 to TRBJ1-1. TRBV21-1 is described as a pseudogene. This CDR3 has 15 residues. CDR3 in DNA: TGTGCCAGCAGCAAAGGCAAAGAGCCGAACACTGAAGCTTTCTTT. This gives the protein CASSKGKEPNTEAFF.

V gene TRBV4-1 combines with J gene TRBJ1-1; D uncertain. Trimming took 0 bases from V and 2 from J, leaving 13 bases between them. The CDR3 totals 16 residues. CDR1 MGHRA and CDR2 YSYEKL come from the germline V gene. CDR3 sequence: CASSQEGSQFNTEAFF. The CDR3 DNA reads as TGCGCCAGCAGCCAAGAGGGCAGCCAGTTTAACACTGAAGCTTTCTTT.

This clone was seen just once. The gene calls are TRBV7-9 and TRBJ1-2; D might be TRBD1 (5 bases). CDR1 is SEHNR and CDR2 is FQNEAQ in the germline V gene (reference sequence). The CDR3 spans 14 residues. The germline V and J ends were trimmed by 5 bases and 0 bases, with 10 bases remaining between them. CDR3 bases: TGTGCCAGCAGCCTTCTGGACACTAACTATGGCTACACCTTC. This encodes CASSLLDTNYGYTF.

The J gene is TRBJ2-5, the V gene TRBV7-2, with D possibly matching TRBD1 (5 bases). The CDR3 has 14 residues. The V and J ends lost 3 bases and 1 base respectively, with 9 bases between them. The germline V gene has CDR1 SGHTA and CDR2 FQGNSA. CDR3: CASSFRVGQETQYF. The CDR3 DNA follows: TGTGCCAGCAGCTTCAGGGTTGGCCAAGAGACCCAGTACTTC. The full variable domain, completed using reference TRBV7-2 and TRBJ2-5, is GAGVSQSPSNKVTEKGKDVELRCDPISGHTALYWYRQSLGQGLEFLIYFQGNSAPDKSGLPSDRFSAERTGGSVSTLTIQRTQQEDSAVYLCASSFRVGQETQYFGPGTRLLVL.

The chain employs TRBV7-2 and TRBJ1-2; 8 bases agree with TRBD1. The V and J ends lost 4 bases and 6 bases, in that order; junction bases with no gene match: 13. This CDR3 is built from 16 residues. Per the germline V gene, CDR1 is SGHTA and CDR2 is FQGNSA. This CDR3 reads CASSSPGQGGLDGYTF. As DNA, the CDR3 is TGTGCCAGCAGCTCCCCCGGACAGGGAGGGTTGGATGGCTACACCTTC.

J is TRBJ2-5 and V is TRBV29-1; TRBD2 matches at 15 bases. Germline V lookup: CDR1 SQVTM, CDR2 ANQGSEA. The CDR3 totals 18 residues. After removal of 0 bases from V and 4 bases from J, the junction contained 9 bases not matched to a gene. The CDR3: CSVEEGTSGGPESETQYF. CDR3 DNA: TGCAGCGTTGAAGAGGGGACTAGCGGGGGGCCCGAGTCAGAGACCCAGTACTTC.

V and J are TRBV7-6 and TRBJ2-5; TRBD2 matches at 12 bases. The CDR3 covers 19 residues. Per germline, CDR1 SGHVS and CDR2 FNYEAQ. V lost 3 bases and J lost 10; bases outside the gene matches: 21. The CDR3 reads CASSFPQTSGGPPGWDQYF. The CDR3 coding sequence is TGTGCCAGCAGCTTTCCCCAGACTAGCGGGGGCCCTCCGGGTTGGGACCAGTACTTC.

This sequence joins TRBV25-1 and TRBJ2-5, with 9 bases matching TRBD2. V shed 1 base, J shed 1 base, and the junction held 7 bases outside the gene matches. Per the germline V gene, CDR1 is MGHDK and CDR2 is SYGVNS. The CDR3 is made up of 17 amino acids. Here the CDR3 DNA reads TGTGCCAGCAGTGAATTAGAGTCTAGCGGGGCCCAAGAGACCCAGTACTTC. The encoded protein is CASSELESSGAQETQYF.

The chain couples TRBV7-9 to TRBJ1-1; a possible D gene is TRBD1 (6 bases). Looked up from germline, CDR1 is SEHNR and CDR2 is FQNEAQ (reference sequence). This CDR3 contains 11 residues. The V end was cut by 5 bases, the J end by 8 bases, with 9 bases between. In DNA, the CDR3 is TGTGCCAGCAGCCAAGGACAGGAAGCTTTCTTT. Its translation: CASSQGQEAFF.

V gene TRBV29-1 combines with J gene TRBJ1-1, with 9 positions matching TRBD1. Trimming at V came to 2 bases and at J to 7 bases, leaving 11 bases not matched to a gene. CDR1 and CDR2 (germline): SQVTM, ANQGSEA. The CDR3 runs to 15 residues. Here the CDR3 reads CSVERTGAKRGEAFF. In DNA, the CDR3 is TGCAGCGTTGAAAGGACAGGGGCTAAACGAGGTGAAGCTTTCTTT.

The CDR3, as DNA: TGTGCCAGTAGGACTAGCGGTCGACCAGATACGCAGTATTTT. Protein sequence: CASRTSGRPDTQYF. V and J are TRBV28 and TRBJ2-3, with 10 bases identical to TRBD2. Germline loops: CDR1 MDHEN, CDR2 SYDVKM. After removal of 9 bases from V and 4 bases from J, the junction contained 7 bases not matched to a gene. This CDR3 region has 14 residues.

The CDR3 DNA follows: TGTGCCAGCAGTTACCCCGTGGGGCGCGGGGACTACGAGCAGTACTTC. The encoded protein is CASSYPVGRGDYEQYF. The chain combines TRBV2 with TRBJ2-7, with a weak D call TRBD2 (6 bases). V was cut by 5 bases and J by 3 bases, with 20 bases left in between. Germline values: CDR1 SNHLY, CDR2 FYNNEI. There are 16 residues in the CDR3.

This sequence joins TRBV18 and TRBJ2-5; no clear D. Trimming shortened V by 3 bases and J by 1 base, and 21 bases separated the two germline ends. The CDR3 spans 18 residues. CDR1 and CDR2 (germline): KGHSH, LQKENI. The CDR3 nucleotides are TGTGCCAGCTCACCCCACCCCCCAGGTCGAATTCCCCAAGAGACCCAGTACTTC. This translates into CASSPHPPGRIPQETQYF. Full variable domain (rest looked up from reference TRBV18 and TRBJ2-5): NAGVMQNPRHLVRRRGQEARLRCSPMKGHSHVYWYRQLPEEGLKFMVYLQKENIIDESGMPKERFSAEFPKEGPSILRIQQVVRGDSAAYFCASSPHPPGRIPQETQYFGPGTRLLVL.

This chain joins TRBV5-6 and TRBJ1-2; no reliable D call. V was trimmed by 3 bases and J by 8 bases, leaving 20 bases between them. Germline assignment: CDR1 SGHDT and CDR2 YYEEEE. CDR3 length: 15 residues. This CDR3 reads CASSSTQQIPGGYTF. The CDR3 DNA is TGTGCCAGCAGCTCCACACAACAAATCCCCGGGGGCTACACCTTC.

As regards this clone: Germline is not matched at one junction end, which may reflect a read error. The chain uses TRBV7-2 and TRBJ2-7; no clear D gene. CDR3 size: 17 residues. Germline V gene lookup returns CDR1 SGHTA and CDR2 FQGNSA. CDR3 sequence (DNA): TGTGCCAGCAGCCGAGCGCCCCAAGTAATAAAGTCCTGCGAGCAGTACTTC. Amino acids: CASSRAPQVIKSCEQYF. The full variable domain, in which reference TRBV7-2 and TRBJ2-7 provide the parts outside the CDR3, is GAGVSQSPSNKVTEKGKDVELRCDPISGHTALYWYRQSLGQGLEFLIYFQGNSAPDKSGLPSDRFSAERTGGSVSTLTIQRTQQEDSAVYLCASSRAPQVIKSCEQYFGPGTRLTVT.

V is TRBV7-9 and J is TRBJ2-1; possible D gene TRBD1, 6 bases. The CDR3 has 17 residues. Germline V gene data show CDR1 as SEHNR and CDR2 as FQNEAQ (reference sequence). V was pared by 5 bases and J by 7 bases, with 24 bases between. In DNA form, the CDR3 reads TGTGCCAGCAGCCTTTACCTGACAGGTAGGACGGAAAATGAGCAGTTCTTC. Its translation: CASSLYLTGRTENEQFF.

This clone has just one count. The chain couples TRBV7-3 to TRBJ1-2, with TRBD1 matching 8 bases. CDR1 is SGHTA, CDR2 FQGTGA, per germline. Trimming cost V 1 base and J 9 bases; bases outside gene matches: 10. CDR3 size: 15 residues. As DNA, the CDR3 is TGTGCCAGCAGCTTAAACTTAAGGGACAGGAACAGCTACACCTTC. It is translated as CASSLNLRDRNSYTF. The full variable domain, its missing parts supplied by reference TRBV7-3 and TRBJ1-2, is GAGVSQTPSNKVTEKGKYVELRCDPISGHTALYWYRQSLGQGPEFLIYFQGTGAADDSGLPNDRFFAVRPEGSVSTLKIQRTERGDSAVYLCASSLNLRDRNSYTFGSGTRLTVV.

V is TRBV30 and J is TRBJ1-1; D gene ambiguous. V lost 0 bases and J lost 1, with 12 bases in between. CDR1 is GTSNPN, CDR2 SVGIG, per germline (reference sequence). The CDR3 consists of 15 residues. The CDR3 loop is CAWSVKNLSNTEAFF. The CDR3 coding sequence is TGTGCCTGGAGTGTAAAAAACTTATCGAACACTGAAGCTTTCTTT. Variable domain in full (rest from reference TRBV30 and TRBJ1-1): SQTIHQWPATLVQPVGSPLSLECTVEGTSNPNLYWYRQAAGRGLQLLFYSVGIGQISSEVPQNLSASRPQDRQFILSSKKLLLSDSGFYLCAWSVKNLSNTEAFFGQGTRLTVV.

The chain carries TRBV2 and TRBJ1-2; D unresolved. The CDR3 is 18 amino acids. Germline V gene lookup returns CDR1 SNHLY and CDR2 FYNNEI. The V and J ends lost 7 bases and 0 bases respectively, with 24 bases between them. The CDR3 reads CASMTSGRVRLANYGYTF. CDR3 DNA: TGTGCCAGCATGACCTCCGGGAGAGTTCGGTTAGCTAACTATGGCTACACCTTC.

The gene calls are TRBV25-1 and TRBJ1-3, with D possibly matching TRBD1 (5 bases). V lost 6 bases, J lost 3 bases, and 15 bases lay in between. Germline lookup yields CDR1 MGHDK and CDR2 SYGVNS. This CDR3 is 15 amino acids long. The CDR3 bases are TGTGCCAGCAGAACAGTGACAGACATTGGAAACACCATATATTTT. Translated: CASRTVTDIGNTIYF. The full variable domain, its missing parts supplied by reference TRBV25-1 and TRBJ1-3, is EADIYQTPRYLVIGTGKKITLECSQTMGHDKMYWYQQDPGMELHLIHYSYGVNSTEKGDLSSESTVSRIRTEHFPLTLESARPSHTSQYLCASRTVTDIGNTIYFGEGSWLTVV.

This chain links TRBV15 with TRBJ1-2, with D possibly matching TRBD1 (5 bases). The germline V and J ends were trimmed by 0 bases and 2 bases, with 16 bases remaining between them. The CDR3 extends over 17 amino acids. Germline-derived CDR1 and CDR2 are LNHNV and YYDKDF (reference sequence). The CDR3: CATSRDPPGHLNYGYTF. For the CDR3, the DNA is TGTGCCACCAGCAGAGATCCCCCCGGACATCTCAACTATGGCTACACCTTC.

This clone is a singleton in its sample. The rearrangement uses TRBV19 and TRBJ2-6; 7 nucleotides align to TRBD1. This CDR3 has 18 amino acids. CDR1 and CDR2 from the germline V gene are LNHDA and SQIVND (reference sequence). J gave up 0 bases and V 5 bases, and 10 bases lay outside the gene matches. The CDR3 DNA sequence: TGTGCCAGTAGTGCTTCCGGGACAGCCTCCTCTGGGGCCAACGTCCTGACTTTC. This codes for CASSASGTASSGANVLTF.

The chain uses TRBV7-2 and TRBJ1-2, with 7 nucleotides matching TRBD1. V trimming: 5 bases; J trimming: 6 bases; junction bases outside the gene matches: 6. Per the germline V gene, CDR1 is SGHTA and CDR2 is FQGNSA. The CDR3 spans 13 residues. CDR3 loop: CASSPTGDHGYTF. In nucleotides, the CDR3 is TGTGCCAGCAGCCCAACAGGGGACCATGGCTACACCTTC. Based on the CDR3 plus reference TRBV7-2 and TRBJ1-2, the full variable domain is GAGVSQSPSNKVTEKGKDVELRCDPISGHTALYWYRQSLGQGLEFLIYFQGNSAPDKSGLPSDRFSAERTGGSVSTLTIQRTQQEDSAVYLCASSPTGDHGYTFGSGTRLTVV.

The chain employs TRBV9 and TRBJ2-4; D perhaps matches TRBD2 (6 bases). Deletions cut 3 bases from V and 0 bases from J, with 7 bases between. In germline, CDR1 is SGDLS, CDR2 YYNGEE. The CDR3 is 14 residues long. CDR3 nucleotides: TGTGCCAGCAGCGGCGGGGCAGCCAAAAACATTCAGTACTTC. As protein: CASSGGAAKNIQYF.